This T cell receptor (beta chain) emerged from a study of cytomegalovirus exposure and HLA in healthy donors. Study-wide results and caveats: Only CMV serostatus was available as immune exposure information.

In the case of this clone: Its antigen is unidentified.

Primers for the PCR totalled 60 Vbeta and 13 Jbeta. Sequenced by immunoSEQ multiplex PCR; TCRdb stores in-frame clones only, minus some. The sample has 85,000 to 110,000 clones, more than 75% seen once. From germline, CDR1 is PRHDT and CDR2 FYEKMQ (reference sequence). The CDR3 extends over 16 amino acids. V trimming: 5 bases; J trimming: 1 base; junction bases outside the gene matches: 7. The clonotype was recovered from a young woman in good health and CMV-seropositive. The chain recombines TRBV13 with TRBJ1-2, with 10 bases that match TRBD1. What was sequenced was PBMCs. CDR3 amino acids: CASSVKTGGGNYGYTF. CDR3 DNA sequence: TGTGCCAGCAGCGTCAAGACAGGGGGCGGTAACTATGGCTACACCTTC. The whole variable domain, remainder taken from reference TRBV13 and TRBJ1-2, is AAGVIQSPRHLIKEKRETATLKCYPIPRHDTVYWYQQGPGQDPQFLISFYEKMQSDKGSIPDRFSAQQFSDYHSELNMSSLELGDSALYFCASSVKTGGGNYGYTFGSGTRLTVV.